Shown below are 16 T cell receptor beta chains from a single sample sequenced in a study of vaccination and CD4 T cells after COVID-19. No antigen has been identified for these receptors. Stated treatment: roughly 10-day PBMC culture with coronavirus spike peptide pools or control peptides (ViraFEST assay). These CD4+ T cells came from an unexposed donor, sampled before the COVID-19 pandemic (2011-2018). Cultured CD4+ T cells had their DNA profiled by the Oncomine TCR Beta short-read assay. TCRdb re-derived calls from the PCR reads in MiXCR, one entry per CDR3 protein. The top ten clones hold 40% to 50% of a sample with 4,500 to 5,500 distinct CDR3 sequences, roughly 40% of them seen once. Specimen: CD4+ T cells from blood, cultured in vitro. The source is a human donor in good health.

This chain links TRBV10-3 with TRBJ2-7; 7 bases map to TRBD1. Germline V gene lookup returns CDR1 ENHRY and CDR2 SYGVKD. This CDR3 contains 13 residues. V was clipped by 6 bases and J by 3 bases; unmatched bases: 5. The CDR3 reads CAIRDRRNYEQYF. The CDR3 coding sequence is TGTGCCATCAGGGACAGGCGGAACTACGAGCAGTACTTC.

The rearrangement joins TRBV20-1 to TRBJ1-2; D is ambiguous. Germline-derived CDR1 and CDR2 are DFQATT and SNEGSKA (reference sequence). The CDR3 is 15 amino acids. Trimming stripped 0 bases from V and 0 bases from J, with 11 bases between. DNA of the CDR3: TGCAGTGCTAGAGATCAAGGTCAAGCTAACTATGGCTACACCTTC. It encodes CSARDQGQANYGYTF.

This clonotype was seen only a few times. CDR3 DNA: TGTGCCAGCGGAAGAACTTTCGGCTCCTACGAGCAGTACTTC. Translated: CASGRTFGSYEQYF. The chain links TRBV27 to TRBJ2-7; no reliable D call. Trimming took off 8 bases at V and 0 bases at J, with 14 bases between the two ends. Germline values: CDR1 MNHEY, CDR2 SMNVEV (reference sequence). There are 14 residues in the CDR3.

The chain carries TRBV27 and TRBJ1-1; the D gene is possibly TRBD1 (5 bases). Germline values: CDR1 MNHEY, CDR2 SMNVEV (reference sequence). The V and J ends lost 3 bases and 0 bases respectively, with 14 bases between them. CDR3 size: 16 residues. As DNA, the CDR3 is TGTGCCAGCAGTTTCGGATTAAGGGGAGTGAACACTGAAGCTTTCTTT. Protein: CASSFGLRGVNTEAFF.

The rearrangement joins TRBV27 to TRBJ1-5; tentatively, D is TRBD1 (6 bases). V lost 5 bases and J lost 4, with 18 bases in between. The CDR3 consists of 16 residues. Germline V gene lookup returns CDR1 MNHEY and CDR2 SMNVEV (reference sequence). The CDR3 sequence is CASSMGAGAPNQPQHF. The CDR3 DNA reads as TGTGCCAGCAGTATGGGAGCAGGGGCACCAAATCAGCCCCAGCATTTT.

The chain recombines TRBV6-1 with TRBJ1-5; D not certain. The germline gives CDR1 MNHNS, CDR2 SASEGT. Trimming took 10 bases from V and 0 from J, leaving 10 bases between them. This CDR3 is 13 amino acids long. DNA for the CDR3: TGTGCCACCCACAGAGATAGCAATCAGCCCCAGCATTTT. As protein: CATHRDSNQPQHF.

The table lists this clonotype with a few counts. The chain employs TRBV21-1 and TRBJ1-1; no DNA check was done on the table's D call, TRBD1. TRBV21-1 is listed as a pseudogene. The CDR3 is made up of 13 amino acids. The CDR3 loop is CASPRQGGTEAFF. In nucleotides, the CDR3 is TGTGCCAGCCCGAGGCAGGGGGGGACTGAAGCTTTCTTT.

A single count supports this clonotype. CDR3 nucleotide sequence: TGCAGTGCTCAAGGGAACACCGGGGAGCTGTTTTTT. Translated: CSAQGNTGELFF. The chain joins TRBV20-1 to TRBJ2-2; D is unresolved. Germline V gene sequence: CDR1 DFQATT, CDR2 SNEGSKA (reference sequence). V was pared by 5 bases and J by 1 base, with 5 bases between. The CDR3 is made up of 12 amino acids.

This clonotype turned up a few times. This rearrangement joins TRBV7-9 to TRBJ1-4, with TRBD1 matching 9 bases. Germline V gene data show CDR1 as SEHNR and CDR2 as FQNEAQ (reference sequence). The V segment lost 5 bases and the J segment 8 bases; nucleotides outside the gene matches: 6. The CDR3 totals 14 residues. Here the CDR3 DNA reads TGTGCCAGCAGCAGGGGGACAGGGTGGGAAAAACTGTTTTTT. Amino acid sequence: CASSRGTGWEKLFF.

The CDR3 DNA is TGTGCCAGCAGTGAGCCTGATGACAGGGCTGCCTCCTACGAGCAGTACTTC. Protein product: CASSEPDDRAASYEQYF. The chain uses TRBV6-1 and TRBJ2-7; 7 bases are shared with TRBD1. The CDR3 has 17 residues. The V segment lost 3 bases and the J segment 0 bases; nucleotides outside the gene matches: 11. Germline-derived CDR1 and CDR2 are MNHNS and SASEGT.

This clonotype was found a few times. CDR3 in amino acids: CATGTYNSPLHF. The CDR3 DNA sequence: TGTGCCACCGGGACTTATAATTCACCCCTCCACTTT. V usage is TRBV5-3 and J usage is TRBJ1-6; TRBD1 is a possible D gene (5 bases). TRBV5-3 is recorded as an ORF, its role being uncertain. V was cut by 9 bases and J by 4 bases, with 8 bases left in between. The CDR3 spans 12 residues.

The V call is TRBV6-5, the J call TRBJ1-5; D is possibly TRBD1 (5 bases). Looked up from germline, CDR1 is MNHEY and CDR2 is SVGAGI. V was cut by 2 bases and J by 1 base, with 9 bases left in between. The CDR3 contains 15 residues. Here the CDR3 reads CASSYDRLSNQPQHF. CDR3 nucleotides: TGTGCCAGCAGTTACGACAGATTAAGCAATCAGCCCCAGCATTTT.

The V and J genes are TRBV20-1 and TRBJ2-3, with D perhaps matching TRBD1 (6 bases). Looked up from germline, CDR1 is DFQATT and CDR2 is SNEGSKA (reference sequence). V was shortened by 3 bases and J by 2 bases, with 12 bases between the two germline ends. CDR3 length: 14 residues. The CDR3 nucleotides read TGCAGTGCTAGCTGGCAGGGGTCCACAGATACGCAGTATTTT. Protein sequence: CSASWQGSTDTQYF.

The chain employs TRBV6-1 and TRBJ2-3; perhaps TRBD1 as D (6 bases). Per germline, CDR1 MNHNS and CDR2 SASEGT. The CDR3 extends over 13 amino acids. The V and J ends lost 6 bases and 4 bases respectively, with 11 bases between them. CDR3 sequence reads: CASRADSPDTQYF. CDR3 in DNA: TGTGCCAGCAGGGCGGACAGTCCAGATACGCAGTATTTT.

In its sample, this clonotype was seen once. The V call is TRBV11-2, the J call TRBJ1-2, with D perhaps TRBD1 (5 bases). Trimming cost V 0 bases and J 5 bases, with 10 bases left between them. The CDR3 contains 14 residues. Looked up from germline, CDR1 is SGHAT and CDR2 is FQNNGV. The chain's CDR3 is CASSLEGTGYGYTF. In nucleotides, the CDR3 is TGTGCCAGCAGCTTAGAGGGGACGGGATATGGCTACACCTTC.

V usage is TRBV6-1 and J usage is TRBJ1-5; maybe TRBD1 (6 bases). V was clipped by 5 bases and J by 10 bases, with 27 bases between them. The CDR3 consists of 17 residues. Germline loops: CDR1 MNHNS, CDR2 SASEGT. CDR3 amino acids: CASSPKGGRTEWSPQHF. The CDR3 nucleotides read TGTGCCAGCAGTCCAAAGGGGGGTCGGACAGAGTGGTCTCCCCAGCATTTT.